The rows below give T cell receptor beta chains drawn from one sample of a study of T cells after yellow fever vaccination. MiXCR, applied by TCRdb to the 5' RACE reads, yields one record per CDR3 protein. The profile shows approximately 600,000 distinct CDR3 sequences, approximately 13% of them singletons. Source: PBMCs, taken on the day of the yellow fever booster vaccination. The receptors stem from a man aged 25 to 40 who received the YFV17D yellow fever vaccine. Each CDR3 is given with its conserved first and last residue. The order of the fields is clone size, V gene, D gene, CDR3 length, J gene, CDR3 protein, CDR3 DNA. A D gene is named only where the DNA matches it firmly. Clone size is not always given. Where it is, it says once, few, many or a class for expanded clones.

size: few
V: TRBV9
D: TRBD2
length: 15
J: TRBJ2-7
CDR3: CASSVSSGSEYEQYF
DNA: TGTGCCAGCAGCGTTTCTAGCGGGAGTGAGTACGAGCAGTACTTC

size: few
V: TRBV6-1
D: NA
length: 13
J: TRBJ1-5
CDR3: CASSVTSNQPQHF
DNA: TGTGCCAGCAGTGTAACCAGCAATCAGCCCCAGCATTTT

size: NA
V: TRBV7-2
D: NA
length: 13
J: TRBJ2-3
CDR3: CAMGPGLTDTQYF
DNA: TGTGCCATGGGCCCAGGGCTCACAGATACGCAGTATTTT

size: few
V: TRBV3-1
D: NA
length: 21
J: TRBJ2-4
CDR3: CASSQDRAFGQIDLAKNIQYF
DNA: TGTGCCAGCAGCCAAGATAGGGCTTTTGGACAGATAGATCTAGCCAAAAACATTCAGTACTTC

size: few
V: TRBV20-1
D: NA
length: 13
J: TRBJ1-5
CDR3: CSASYSTNQPQHF
DNA: TGCAGTGCTTCTTACAGTACCAATCAGCCCCAGCATTTT

size: few
V: TRBV20-1
D: TRBD2
length: 15
J: TRBJ2-1
CDR3: CSACCTSGSTNEQFF
DNA: TGCAGTGCTTGTTGCACTAGCGGGAGTACCAATGAGCAGTTCTTC

size: few
V: TRBV19
D: TRBD1
length: 14
J: TRBJ1-5
CDR3: CASSDGTGVQPQHF
DNA: TGTGCCAGTAGTGACGGGACAGGGGTTCAGCCCCAGCATTTT

size: few
V: TRBV20-1
D: NA
length: 13
J: TRBJ2-5
CDR3: CSASSQAWETQYF
DNA: TGCAGTGCTAGCTCACAGGCGTGGGAGACCCAGTACTTC

size: NA
V: TRBV15
D: TRBD1
length: 13
J: TRBJ2-5
CDR3: CATNTDRTETQYF
DNA: TGTGCCACGAATACGGACAGGACGGAGACCCAGTACTTC

size: few
V: TRBV29-1
D: NA
length: 16
J: TRBJ2-1
CDR3: CSVGGDAGLSYNEQFF
DNA: TGCAGCGTTGGCGGGGATGCGGGTCTCTCCTACAATGAGCAGTTCTTC

size: few
V: TRBV10-3
D: TRBD1
length: 13
J: TRBJ2-5
CDR3: CAIKGQGVETQYF
DNA: TGTGCCATCAAGGGACAGGGGGTAGAGACCCAGTACTTC

size: NA
V: TRBV4-3
D: TRBD1
length: 14
J: TRBJ1-6
CDR3: CASSQGQGDSPLHF
DNA: TGCGCCAGCAGCCAGGGACAGGGGGATTCACCCCTCCACTTT

size: NA
V: TRBV7-2
D: NA
length: 15
J: TRBJ2-7
CDR3: CASSLEGKASYEQYF
DNA: TGTGCCAGCAGCTTAGAGGGGAAAGCCTCCTACGAGCAGTACTTC

size: NA
V: TRBV11-2
D: TRBD1
length: 15
J: TRBJ1-1
CDR3: CASSTHRGLGTEAFF
DNA: TGTGCCAGCAGCACCCACAGGGGGCTGGGGACTGAAGCTTTCTTT

size: many
V: TRBV18
D: NA
length: 11
J: TRBJ2-3
CDR3: CASSPADTQYF
DNA: TGTGCCAGCAGCCCTGCGGATACGCAGTATTTT

size: NA
V: TRBV6-1
D: NA
length: 13
J: TRBJ2-7
CDR3: CASKTGPTYEQYF
DNA: TGTGCCAGCAAGACGGGACCGACCTACGAGCAGTACTTC

size: NA
V: TRBV6-1
D: NA
length: 13
J: TRBJ2-2
CDR3: CASTTGNTGELFF
DNA: TGTGCCAGCACGACAGGGAACACCGGGGAGCTGTTTTTT

size: few
V: TRBV30
D: TRBD1
length: 17
J: TRBJ1-1
CDR3: CAWRRIGTGARGTEAFF
DNA: TGTGCCTGGAGACGCATCGGGACAGGGGCTAGGGGGACTGAAGCTTTCTTT

size: NA
V: TRBV7-2
D: TRBD1
length: 15
J: TRBJ2-5
CDR3: CASTLGTDQEETQYF
DNA: TGTGCCAGCACCCTCGGGACAGACCAAGAAGAGACCCAGTACTTC

size: NA
V: TRBV4-1
D: TRBD2
length: 17
J: TRBJ2-2
CDR3: CASSPGTSGANTGELFF
DNA: TGCGCCAGCAGCCCGGGGACTAGCGGGGCGAACACCGGGGAGCTGTTTTTT

size: NA
V: TRBV7-9
D: NA
length: 16
J: TRBJ2-7
CDR3: CASSLAPKSSFYEQYF
DNA: TGTGCCAGCAGCTTAGCCCCCAAGTCTAGCTTCTACGAGCAGTACTTC

size: NA
V: TRBV20-1
D: NA
length: 12
J: TRBJ2-2
CDR3: CSASAGTGELFF
DNA: TGCAGTGCTAGTGCGGGGACCGGGGAGCTGTTTTTT